This entry describes one T cell receptor (beta chain). Its antigen is not identified. This sample was taken from a study of CXCR3-negative and CXCR3-positive naive CD8 T cells. Notes on the study in general: Against CXCR3-negative naive cells, CXCR3-positive naive cells showed more hydrophobic TRB CDR3s.

This CDR3 contains 15 residues. Germline V gene lookup returns CDR1 SEHNR and CDR2 FQNEAQ (reference sequence). Each TRB cDNA library was prepared by 5' RACE (with UMI labels). TCRdb reprocessed the 5' RACE reads, with one entry per CDR3 protein and no DNA. Its clone listing holds 55,000 to 75,000 distinct CDR3 sequences. Sequencing used naive CXCR3+ CD8+ T cells from blood. The subset here: CD45RO-CCR7+CD27+CD95- naive CD8+ T cells expressing CXCR3 (TNR3+). This TCR was recovered from a human donor in good health. Some clones in this sample may be carry-over from other donors' samples. The chain employs TRBV7-9 and TRBJ2-5; the D call from TCRdb, TRBD1, cannot be confirmed without DNA. The CDR3 is CASSSRVGRIETQYF. The variable domain in full, with the rest retrieved from reference TRBV7-9 and TRBJ2-5, is DTGVSQNPRHKITKRGQNVTFRCDPISEHNRLYWYRQTLGQGPEFLTYFQNEAQLEKSRLLSDRFSAERPKGSFSTLEIQRTEQGDSAMYLCASSSRVGRIETQYFGPGTRLLVL.